The clone carrying this TCR beta chain has only one observation. The sample originates from a study of blood T cell repertoires in COVID-19. Across the whole study: COVID-19 samples collected from the United States, Italy and Spain covered acute and convalescent phases. PBMCs, B-cell-depleted T cells, or T cells provided the cDNA or gDNA that made up the material.

The V gene's germline CDR1 is KGHDR and CDR2 SFDVKD. The CDR3 runs to 15 residues. J gave up 2 bases and V 4 bases, and 4 bases lay outside the gene matches. Original handling: Estimated nucleated cell counts came from reference gene primer amplification. This table comes from immunoSEQ multiplex PCR, and its TCRdb copy is limited to in-frame clones, with some not included. V, J and clone size were drawn from that table, and D and trimming were deduced from the DNA. The sample shows around 26,000 clones, around 92% of them seen only once. The receptor was isolated from a man aged 70 or older with active COVID-19. This chain connects TRBV24-1 to TRBJ2-7, with 10 bases fitting TRBD1. What was sequenced was peripheral blood. CDR3 region: CATSDSGTGAYEQYF. DNA for the CDR3: TGTGCCACCAGTGACTCCGGGACAGGGGCCTACGAGCAGTACTTC.